The clone carrying this T cell receptor (beta chain) was counted many times. Noted time point: newly diagnosed GD, antithyroid drugs for less than 3 months. The authors made the TCR library using RNA they extracted from PBMCs. American Thyroid Association guidelines were used to diagnose Graves' disease. The record originates from a study of regulatory T cells in long-lasting Graves disease. Study details: Under 3 months of antithyroid drugs had been taken by newly diagnosed Graves' patients.

The germline CDR1 and CDR2 sequences are MNHNS and SASEGT. The CDR3 loop spans 17 amino acids. J lost 8 bases, V lost 4 bases, and 13 bases had no gene match. Construction of TCR beta libraries relied on iRepertoire HTBI primers and on Arm-PCR targeting CDR3 regions. TCRdb reprocessed the multiplex PCR reads with MiXCR, giving one entry per CDR3 protein. In the table there are roughly 430,000 distinct CDR3 sequences, about 17% of which are singletons. These data also formed part of another study, on T cells in Graves' hyperthyroidism and ophthalmopathy. In that study: RT-PCR in the first round (using the HTBI primer set) targeted the TCR CDR3.

The J gene is TRBJ2-1, the V gene TRBV6-1; 11 bases match TRBD2. The material sequenced was peripheral blood mononuclear cells (PBMCs), taken at new diagnosis, from a patient treated with antithyroid drugs. This sequence was found in a woman between 25 and 40 years old with Graves disease. The DNA of the CDR3 is TGTGCCAGCAGTGCCCAAGCTCCGGGACTAGCGGCCGATGAGCAGTTCTTC. Protein: CASSAQAPGLAADEQFF.